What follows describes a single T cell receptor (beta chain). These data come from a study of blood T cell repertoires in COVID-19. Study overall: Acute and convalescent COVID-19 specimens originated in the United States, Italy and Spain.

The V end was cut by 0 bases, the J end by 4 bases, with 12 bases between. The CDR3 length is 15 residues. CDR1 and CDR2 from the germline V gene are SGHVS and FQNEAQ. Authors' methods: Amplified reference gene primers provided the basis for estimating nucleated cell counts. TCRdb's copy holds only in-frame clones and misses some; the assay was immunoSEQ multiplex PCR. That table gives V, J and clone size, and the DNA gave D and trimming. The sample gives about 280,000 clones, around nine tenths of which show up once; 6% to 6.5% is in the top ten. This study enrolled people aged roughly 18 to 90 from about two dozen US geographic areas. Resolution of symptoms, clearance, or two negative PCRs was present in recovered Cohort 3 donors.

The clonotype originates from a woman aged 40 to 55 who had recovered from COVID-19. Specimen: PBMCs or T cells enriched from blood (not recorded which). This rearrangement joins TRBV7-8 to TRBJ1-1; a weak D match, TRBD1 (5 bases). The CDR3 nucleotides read TGTGCCAGCAGCTTAGCGATGGGGCCGGGCACTGAAGCTTTCTTT. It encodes CASSLAMGPGTEAFF.